There are a few counts of the clone carrying this TCR beta chain. Its antigen is currently unknown. The CDR3 contains 15 residues. V lost 2 bases, J lost 5 bases, and 6 bases stayed unmatched. The germline CDR1 and CDR2 sequences are PRHDT and FYEKMQ (reference sequence). As the template, RNA transcripts were used to amplify TCR beta CDR3 regions. The first round was an RT-PCR with HTBI primers, and the second round was a multiplex PCR. TCRdb ran MiXCR on the multiplex PCR reads and lists one entry per CDR3 protein. Among 500,000 to 600,000 distinct CDR3 sequences listed, roughly 39% were seen once. Certain patients, namely those with other autoimmune diseases, uncontrolled infections, pregnancy or lactation, were excluded. This sample is part of a study of Graves' ophthalmopathy and Graves' hyperthyroidism. Overall study results and limits: Among expanded thyroid clonotypes above 0.001 frequency, most also occurred in blood.

This rearrangement joins TRBV13 to TRBJ2-5; 9 bases are a match to TRBD2. The sequence derives from an adult man with Graves' hyperthyroidism. Sequenced sample: peripheral blood or thyroid tissue (not recorded which). DNA of the CDR3: TGTGCCAGCAGCTTAAAAGCGGGGGGTCGGGAGACCCAGTACTTC. Translation gives CASSLKAGGRETQYF.